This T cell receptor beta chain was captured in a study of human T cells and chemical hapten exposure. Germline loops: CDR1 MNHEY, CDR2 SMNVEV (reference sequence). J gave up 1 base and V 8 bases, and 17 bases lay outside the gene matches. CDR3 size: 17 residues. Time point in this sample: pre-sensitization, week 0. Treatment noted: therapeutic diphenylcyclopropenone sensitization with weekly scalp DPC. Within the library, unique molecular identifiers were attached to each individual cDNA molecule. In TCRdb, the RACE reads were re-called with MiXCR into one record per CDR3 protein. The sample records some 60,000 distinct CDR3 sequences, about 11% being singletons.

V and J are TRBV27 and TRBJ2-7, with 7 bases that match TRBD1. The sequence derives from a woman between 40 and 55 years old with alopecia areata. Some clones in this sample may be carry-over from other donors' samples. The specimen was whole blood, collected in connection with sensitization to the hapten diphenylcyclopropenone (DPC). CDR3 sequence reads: CASRDRERGQGSYEQYF. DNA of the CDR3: TGTGCCAGCCGCGATAGGGAGAGGGGGCAAGGATCCTACGAGCAGTACTTC.